This TCR beta chain was sequenced during a study of follicular helper T cells after annual influenza vaccination. Germline V CDR1 and CDR2: ENHRY, SYGVKD. The CDR3 runs 14 residues. The germline V and J ends were trimmed by 5 bases and 7 bases, with 15 bases remaining between them. Clones were read by immunoSEQ multiplex PCR, and TCRdb kept only the in-frame ones, dropping some. The sample comprises over 8,000 clones, around four fifths of which are singletons, and 3.1% rests with the top ten. Time point reported: 2014-2015 season, pre-vaccination. This material consisted of CXCR5+ CD38- circulating T follicular helper cells from blood, taken on the day of influenza vaccination. Sample subset: circulating Tfh, non-naive CD4+CXCR5+PD-1+ (ICOS+CD38+ or ICOS-CD38-). The chain joins TRBV10-3 to TRBJ1-5, with D tentatively TRBD1 (5 bases). This sequence was found in an adult who received the influenza vaccine. CDR3 in amino acids: CAISPISQGQPQHF. Written as DNA, the CDR3 is TGTGCCATCAGTCCGATTTCTCAGGGACAGCCCCAGCATTTT.